This T cell receptor (beta chain) derives from a study of T cells expressing NK-cell markers. Study in general: Just one sequenced donor of eight was HCMV-seronegative, while seven were seropositive. Study-level points and caveats: In five to seven donors, dominant CD3+CD56+NKG2C+ clonotypes ranked among the top 10 CD8+ clonotypes.

Following a re-call of the 5' RACE reads, TCRdb has one entry per CDR3 protein and lacks DNA. The repertoire shows about 540,000 distinct CDR3 sequences; the top ten hold around 3.3%. This CDR3 has 15 residues. From germline, CDR1 is SGHVS and CDR2 FNYEAQ. To note about this clonotype: What it binds is unknown.

The J gene is TRBJ2-3, the V gene TRBV7-6; TCRdb lists TRBD2, though no DNA is available to test this call. The receptor was derived from a young man in good health. The sample was blood T cells: a sorted CD56 or NKG2C T cell subset, CD4+ or CD8+ T cells, or bulk PBMC T cells (not recorded which). CDR3 in amino acids: CASSSGLAGWDTQYF.